The rows below give T cell receptor beta chains drawn from one sample of a study of blood T cell repertoires in COVID-19. Method: immunoSEQ multiplex PCR; TCRdb's copy keeps in-frame clones and lacks some. The repertoire has around 53,000 clones, around 84% of them found once; the top ten carry around a sixth. The specimen sequenced was peripheral blood. Every receptor here comes from a man in his 70s with active COVID-19. Each CDR3 is given with its conserved first and last residue. The D gene is left open where the match is weak. Expanded clones are given a class, and other clones once, few, many or no size at all.

>TRBJ1-2|.|TRBD1|TRBV28|15
CASSPAGTEYYGYTF
TGTGCCAGCAGTCCGGCCGGGACAGAATATTATGGCTACACCTTC
>TRBJ1-2|.|.|TRBV5-4|15
CASSRWGGANYGYTF
TGTGCCAGCAGCCGGTGGGGGGGGGCCAACTATGGCTACACCTTC
>TRBJ2-2|.|.|TRBV12-5|12
CASGPNFGELFF
TGTGCTAGTGGTCCGAACTTTGGGGAGCTGTTTTTT
>TRBJ2-4|.|.|TRBV5-5|14
CASSLSGVGNIQYF
TGTGCCAGCAGCTTATCCGGGGTGGGGAACATTCAGTACTTC
>TRBJ2-1|.|TRBD2|TRBV7-8|15
CASSPYLAGAGEQFF
TGTGCCAGCAGCCCGTACCTAGCGGGAGCAGGCGAGCAGTTCTTC
>TRBJ2-3|once|.|TRBV2|13
CASSTASADTQYF
TGTGCCAGCAGTACTGCCTCTGCAGATACGCAGTATTTT
>TRBJ2-7|.|.|TRBV3-1/TRBV3-2|14
CASSQEGASYEQYF
TGTGCCAGCAGCCAAGAGGGGGCATCCTACGAGCAGTACTTC
>TRBJ2-5|.|TRBD2|TRBV5-1|15
CASSPRTRPSETQYF
TGCGCCAGCAGCCCCCGGACTAGACCATCAGAGACCCAGTACTTC
>TRBJ2-3|.|.|TRBV5-1|16
CASSLGHEGWTDTQYF
TGCGCCAGCAGCTTGGGGCACGAGGGTTGGACAGATACGCAGTATTTT
>TRBJ2-1|.|.|TRBV4-1|17
CASSPIRTARKGNEQFF
TGCGCCAGCAGCCCGATACGGACAGCCCGAAAAGGCAATGAGCAGTTCTTC
>TRBJ1-6|.|TRBD1|TRBV7-9|15
CASSARQGRNSPLHF
TGTGCCAGCAGCGCCCGACAGGGTCGTAATTCACCCCTCCACTTT
>TRBJ2-6|few|.|TRBV28|19
CASSFSDRLGSSGANVLTF
TGTGCCAGCAGTTTCTCCGACAGGTTGGGGAGCTCTGGGGCCAACGTCCTGACTTTC
>TRBJ1-2|.|TRBD1|TRBV5-5|15
CASSAGQGIYYGYTF
TGTGCCAGCAGCGCCGGACAGGGTATTTACTATGGCTACACCTTC
>TRBJ2-2|.|.|TRBV7-2|16
CASSLDGGPNTGELFF
TGTGCCAGCAGCTTAGACGGGGGTCCGAACACCGGGGAGCTGTTTTTT
>TRBJ1-2|.|.|TRBV9|14
CASSPLATDYGYTF
TGTGCCAGCAGCCCGCTGGCGACAGATTATGGCTACACCTTC
>TRBJ1-2|once|TRBD1|TRBV2|13
CASNNRGLGGYTF
TGTGCCAGCAATAACAGGGGGCTGGGAGGCTACACCTTC
>TRBJ1-2|.|.|TRBV5-4|13
CASSLSLNYGYTF
TGTGCCAGCAGCTTGTCCCTCAACTATGGCTACACCTTC
>TRBJ2-5|.|.|TRBV9|12
CASSSSGETQYF
TGTGCCAGCAGCTCCAGCGGGGAGACCCAGTACTTC
>TRBJ1-5|.|.|TRBV5-1|14
CASSSGHPNQPQHF
TGCGCCAGCAGCTCGGGACACCCTAATCAGCCCCAGCATTTT
>TRBJ2-4|.|TRBD2|TRBV4-1|16
CASSPSERSSGNIQYF
TGCGCCAGCAGCCCCTCGGAACGATCTAGCGGCAACATTCAGTACTTC
>TRBJ1-3|.|TRBD1|TRBV3-1/TRBV3-2|16
CASSLARDSSGNTIYF
TGTGCCAGCAGCCTAGCCCGGGACAGCTCTGGAAACACCATATATTTT
>TRBJ1-2|.|TRBD1|TRBV5-1|13
CASSRGQGRGYTF
TGCGCCAGCAGCAGAGGACAGGGGAGAGGCTACACCTTC
>TRBJ2-3|.|TRBD1|TRBV24-1|15
CATTPGQGWADTQYF
TGTGCCACCACGCCAGGACAGGGGTGGGCAGATACGCAGTATTTT
>TRBJ2-5|.|.|TRBV6-5|15
CASTERGRGVETQYF
TGTGCCAGCACCGAAAGGGGCAGGGGCGTGGAGACCCAGTACTTC
>TRBJ2-6|.|TRBD1|TRBV30|16
CASRTGVISGANVLTF
TGTGCCTCCCGGACAGGGGTCATCTCTGGGGCCAACGTCCTGACTTTC
>TRBJ1-3|once|.|TRBV2|13
CASTDSRGNTIYF
TGTGCCAGCACGGACAGTCGAGGAAACACCATATATTTT
>TRBJ1-5|.|.|TRBV7-8|17
CASSLLTGTKSNQPQHF
TGTGCCAGCAGCCTACTCACCGGGACAAAAAGCAATCAGCCCCAGCATTTT
>TRBJ2-2|.|.|TRBV28|16
CASSLSGVARSGELFF
TGTGCCAGCAGTTTATCGGGAGTCGCCCGGTCCGGGGAGCTGTTTTTT
>TRBJ2-6|.|.|TRBV5-4|15
CASSPPRSGANVLTF
TGTGCCAGCAGCCCCCCACGGTCTGGGGCCAACGTCCTGACTTTC
>TRBJ1-3|.|.|TRBV15|14
CATRTGGSGNTIYF
TGTGCCACCCGAACGGGGGGGTCTGGAAACACCATATATTTT
>TRBJ2-3|.|.|TRBV9|14
CASSPKTSTDTQYF
TGTGCCAGCAGCCCGAAGACTAGCACAGATACGCAGTATTTT
>TRBJ1-1|.|.|TRBV5-8|15
CASSLAKSSGTQAFF
TGTGCCAGCAGCTTGGCCAAATCGTCTGGGACTCAAGCTTTCTTT
>TRBJ1-5|.|.|TRBV21-1|14
CASSEATTNQPQHF
TGTGCCAGCAGCGAGGCCACCACCAATCAGCCCCAGCATTTT
>TRBJ2-7|.|TRBD2|TRBV15|12
CATSRAGGAQYF
TGTGCCACCAGCAGAGCCGGGGGGGCGCAGTACTTC
>TRBJ2-7|.|TRBD2|TRBV6-1|15
CASSDGLAGVYEQYF
TGTGCCAGCAGTGACGGACTAGCGGGAGTCTACGAGCAGTACTTC
>TRBJ2-7|.|TRBD1|TRBV12-5|11
CASGNRQGPNF
TGTGCTAGTGGTAACAGACAGGGACCGAACTTC
>TRBJ2-2|.|.|TRBV20-1|15
CSASRGGVGTGELFF
TGCAGTGCTAGTCGGGGCGGGGTTGGCACCGGGGAGCTGTTTTTT
>TRBJ2-3|few|TRBD2|TRBV14|16
CASSQLAGGRGDTQYF
TGTGCCAGCAGCCAACTAGCGGGAGGTCGGGGAGATACGCAGTATTTT
>TRBJ2-7|.|TRBD2|TRBV28|14
CASISGTSKNEQYF
TGTGCCAGCATCTCCGGGACTAGCAAGAACGAGCAGTACTTC
>TRBJ2-1|.|TRBD2|TRBV19|15
CASSIGGTSVREQFF
TGTGCCAGTAGTATAGGGGGAACTAGCGTCAGGGAGCAGTTCTTC
>TRBJ1-3|.|.|TRBV6-6|15
CASRLQEPSGNTIYF
TGTGCCAGCAGGTTACAGGAGCCTTCTGGAAACACCATATATTTT
>TRBJ2-7|.|TRBD2|TRBV7-2|15
CASSLVAGASYEQYF
TGTGCCAGCAGCTTAGTGGCGGGAGCGTCCTACGAGCAGTACTTC
>TRBJ2-1|.|.|TRBV11-2|12
CASSLEAGQQFF
TGTGCCAGCAGCTTAGAGGCGGGACAGCAGTTCTTC
>TRBJ2-3|once|TRBD2|TRBV9|15
CASSVEASGSYTQYF
TGTGCCAGCAGCGTAGAAGCTAGCGGGAGTTATACGCAGTATTTT
>TRBJ1-4|.|.|TRBV7-9|12
CASSRTPEKLFF
TGTGCCAGCAGCAGGACACCTGAAAAACTGTTTTTT
>TRBJ1-2|.|.|TRBV9|14
CASSVGGANYGYTF
TGTGCCAGCAGCGTAGGGGGGGCTAACTATGGCTACACCTTC
>TRBJ1-2|.|TRBD1|TRBV19|14
CASSVGTGGLGYTF
TGTGCCAGTAGCGTCGGGACAGGGGGCTTGGGCTACACCTTC
>TRBJ1-5|few|.|TRBV5-8|17
CASSDLRVGDSNQPQHF
TGTGCCAGCAGCGATCTCAGGGTAGGAGATAGCAATCAGCCCCAGCATTTT
>TRBJ2-3|.|.|TRBV7-2|15
CASSLGGTRPGTQYF
TGTGCCAGCAGCTTAGGAGGTACGAGGCCTGGTACGCAGTATTTT
>TRBJ2-7|.|TRBD2|TRBV18|17
CASSPPAYSGISYEQYF
TGTGCCAGCTCACCACCAGCGTATAGCGGGATATCCTACGAGCAGTACTTC
>TRBJ1-2|.|.|TRBV4-3|15
CASSPRSGANYGYTF
TGCGCCAGCAGCCCCCGCTCCGGGGCTAACTATGGCTACACCTTC
>TRBJ2-1|.|TRBD2|TRBV24-1|17
CATSDGTSVPSYNEQFF
TGTGCCACCAGTGATGGGACTAGCGTTCCTTCCTACAATGAGCAGTTCTTC
>TRBJ2-2|.|.|TRBV29-1|13
CSVDRGYTGELFF
TGCAGCGTTGATCGGGGGTACACCGGGGAGCTGTTTTTT
>TRBJ2-3|.|TRBD2|TRBV12-3/TRBV12-4|13
CASLSSGSDTQYF
TGTGCCAGCCTTTCGAGCGGGAGCGATACGCAGTATTTT
>TRBJ2-7|.|TRBD2|TRBV7-9|18
CASSLPHRLAGVSHEQYF
TGTGCCAGCAGCCTTCCCCACCGACTAGCGGGAGTATCCCACGAGCAGTACTTC
>TRBJ1-2|.|TRBD1|TRBV6-5|15
CASGLYAGGNYGYTF
TGTGCCAGCGGACTCTACGCAGGGGGTAACTATGGCTACACCTTC
>TRBJ1-2|.|TRBD1|TRBV6-1|16
CASSEAGQPRYYGYTF
TGTGCCAGCAGTGAAGCGGGACAGCCAAGGTACTATGGCTACACCTTC
>TRBJ2-5|.|TRBD1|TRBV9|16
CASSVGGTGGTETQYF
TGTGCCAGCAGCGTAGGGGGGACAGGGGGCACAGAGACCCAGTACTTC
>TRBJ2-1|.|TRBD2|TRBV7-3|13
CASSRLTSDEQFF
TGTGCCAGCAGCCGACTTACTAGCGATGAGCAGTTCTTC